This T cell receptor beta chain emerged from a study of spatial heterogeneity in lung cancer. The study's findings and limits: The appearance of ubiquitous expanded tumor TCRs in blood was greater at resection than follow-up.

This clonotype was detected many times. What it recognizes is unknown. The CDR3 sequence is 15 residues long. Trimming removed 2 bases from V and 4 bases from J; junction bases left unmatched: 4. Germline lookup yields CDR1 MNHEY and CDR2 SVGEGT. TCRdb redid the calling of the 5' RACE reads with MiXCR, one entry per CDR3 protein. The sample holds 10,000 to 11,000 distinct CDR3 sequences; 5.5% to 7.5% are singletons and the top ten take around 30%. Time point described: sample taken at primary tumor resection. Patients with untreated early-stage non-small cell lung cancer, numbering some 72, were the donors.

The receptor was derived from a male donor with early-stage non-small cell lung cancer. This specimen was PBMCs, taken at surgery. This rearrangement joins TRBV6-2 or TRBV6-3 to TRBJ2-2; 7 positions match TRBD2. The DNA for the CDR3 is TGTGCCAGCAGTTACCCAAGCGGGGTCACCGGGGAGCTGTTTTTT. Encoded protein: CASSYPSGVTGELFF.